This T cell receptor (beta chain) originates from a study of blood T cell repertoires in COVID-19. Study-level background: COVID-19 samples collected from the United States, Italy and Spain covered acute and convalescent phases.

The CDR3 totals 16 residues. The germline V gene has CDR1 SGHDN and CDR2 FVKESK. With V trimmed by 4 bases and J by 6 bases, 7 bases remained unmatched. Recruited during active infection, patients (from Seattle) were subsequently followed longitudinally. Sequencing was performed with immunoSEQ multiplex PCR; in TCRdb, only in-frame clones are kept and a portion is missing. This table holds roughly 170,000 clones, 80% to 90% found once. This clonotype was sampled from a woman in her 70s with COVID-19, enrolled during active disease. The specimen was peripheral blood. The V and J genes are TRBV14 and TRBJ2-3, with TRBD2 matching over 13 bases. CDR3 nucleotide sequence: TGTGCCAGCAGCCTCCGGACTAGCGGGAGTAGTGATACGCAGTATTTT. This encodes CASSLRTSGSSDTQYF.